These 5 T cell receptor beta chains share one sample of origin, sequenced in a study of T-cell reconstitution after alpha-beta-depleted transplantation in children. It was with unique molecular identifiers that the TCRbeta library was prepared. Via MiXCR, TCRdb re-called the PCR reads, giving one row per CDR3 protein. The sample has almost 600,000 distinct CDR3 sequences, 27% seen once; the top ten hold just over 35%. Specimen: PBMCs, collected before TCRalphabeta/CD19-depleted stem cell transplant. The receptor set was obtained from a boy less than two years old with Wiskott-Aldrich syndrome, due to receive a stem cell transplant.

This chain uses TRBV10-3 with TRBJ2-5; D may be TRBD1 (6 bases). CDR1 and CDR2 from the germline V gene are ENHRY and SYGVKD. V was shortened by 10 bases and J by 2 bases, with 17 bases between the two germline ends. CDR3 length equals 14 residues. Here the CDR3 DNA reads TGTGCCACCCGCGACAGGTTAAAACAAGAGACCCAGTACTTC. It is translated as CATRDRLKQETQYF.

This clonotype occurred a few times. The gene calls are TRBV7-6 and TRBJ2-1, with 11 positions matching TRBD2. From germline, CDR1 is SGHVS and CDR2 FNYEAQ. The V and J ends lost 1 base and 9 bases, in that order; junction bases with no gene match: 14. This CDR3 region has 18 residues. DNA of the CDR3: TGTGCCAGCAGCTTAGTTTCGGGGAAACTAGCGGGAGCGGGTGAGCAGTTCTTC. Translated, it gives CASSLVSGKLAGAGEQFF.

This clonotype occurred a few times. The rearrangement links TRBV7-9 to TRBJ2-7; 8 positions agree with TRBD2. Germline CDR1 and CDR2: SEHNR and FQNEAQ (reference sequence). J lost 6 bases, V lost 5 bases, and 9 bases had no gene match. This CDR3 spans 14 amino acids. The CDR3 sequence: CASSQGSGNREQYF. Written as DNA, the CDR3 is TGTGCCAGCAGCCAAGGTAGCGGGAACCGCGAGCAGTACTTC. Combining the CDR3 with reference TRBV7-9 and TRBJ2-7 gives the whole variable domain DTGVSQNPRHKITKRGQNVTFRCDPISEHNRLYWYRQTLGQGPEFLTYFQNEAQLEKSRLLSDRFSAERPKGSFSTLEIQRTEQGDSAMYLCASSQGSGNREQYFGPGTRLTVT.

The V and J genes are TRBV28 and TRBJ2-1; TRBD2 might be the D (5 bases). The CDR3 is 19 residues long. Germline loops: CDR1 MDHEN, CDR2 SYDVKM. V was shortened by 1 base and J by 5 bases, with 24 bases between the two germline ends. The CDR3: CASSLYPTLATKRHNEQFF. For the CDR3, the DNA is TGTGCCAGCAGTTTATATCCGACTCTAGCAACCAAGAGGCACAATGAGCAGTTCTTC.

CDR3: CASSFGGAGGTYEQYF. CDR3 DNA: TGCGCCAGCAGCTTTGGTGGAGCGGGAGGAACCTACGAGCAGTACTTC. The chain employs TRBV5-1 and TRBJ2-7, with TRBD2 matching 9 bases. Germline trimming cut 2 bases from V and 2 bases from J; bases unmatched to any gene: 8. This CDR3 comprises 16 residues. Germline CDR1 and CDR2: SGHRS and YFSETQ.